The clone carrying this T cell receptor beta chain came up many times. A sample-barcoded 5' primer and a J-beta primer mix were used in a second PCR of about 6 to 11 cycles. Each CDR3 protein gets one entry after TCRdb re-called the 5' RACE reads with MiXCR. The data show about 540,000 distinct CDR3 sequences, with approximately 25% seen just once and roughly 9.4% held by the top ten. V lost 5 bases and J lost 0, with 16 bases in between. There are 16 residues in the CDR3. Germline V gene data show CDR1 as SEHNR and CDR2 as FQNEAQ (reference sequence). This entry is derived from a study of blood T cells in healthy people across ages. The data also belong to a second study, concerning T cells of mothers and their children.

The sample comprised blood. V is TRBV7-9 and J is TRBJ2-5, with D possibly being TRBD1 or TRBD2 (5 bases each). This sequence was found in a boy between 5 and 17 years old in good health. The CDR3 DNA is TGTGCCAGCAGCCCCCAAGGGGTGGGGGACCAAGAGACCCAGTACTTC. This codes for CASSPQGVGDQETQYF.